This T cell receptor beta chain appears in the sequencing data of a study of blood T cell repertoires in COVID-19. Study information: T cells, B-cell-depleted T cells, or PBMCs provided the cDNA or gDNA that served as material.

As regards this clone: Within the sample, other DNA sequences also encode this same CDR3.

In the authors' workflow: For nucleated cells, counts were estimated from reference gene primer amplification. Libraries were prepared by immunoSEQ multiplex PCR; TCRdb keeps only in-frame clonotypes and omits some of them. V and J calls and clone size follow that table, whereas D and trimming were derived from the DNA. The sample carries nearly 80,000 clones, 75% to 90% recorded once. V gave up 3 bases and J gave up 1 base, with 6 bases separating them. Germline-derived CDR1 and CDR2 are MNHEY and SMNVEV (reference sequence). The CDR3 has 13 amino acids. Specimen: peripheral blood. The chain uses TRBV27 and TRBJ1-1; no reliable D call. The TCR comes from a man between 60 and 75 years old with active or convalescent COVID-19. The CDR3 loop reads CASSLYRNTEAFF. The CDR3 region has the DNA TGTGCCAGCAGTTTGTATAGGAACACTGAAGCTTTCTTT.